This passage covers 20 T cell receptor beta chains from one sample sequenced in a study of cytomegalovirus exposure and HLA in healthy donors. Vbeta (60) and Jbeta (13) primers were used in the PCR. The data were produced by immunoSEQ multiplex PCR, yet TCRdb's version contains in-frame clones alone and is incomplete. The table has around 150,000 clones, 75% to 85% seen once. The sample consisted of PBMCs. These receptors came from a man in his fifties in good health and CMV-seropositive.

The chain is built from TRBV7-2 and TRBJ1-6; tentative D call: TRBD1 (5 bases). The V gene's germline CDR1 is SGHTA and CDR2 FQGNSA. The CDR3 covers 14 residues. V was pared by 2 bases and J by 8 bases, with 10 bases between. Here the CDR3 reads CASSLKGSDSPLHF. The CDR3 nucleotides read TGTGCCAGCAGCTTAAAGGGGTCTGATTCACCCCTCCACTTT.

The rearrangement joins TRBV5-4 to TRBJ2-7; possibly TRBD1 or TRBD2 for D (5 bases each). The CDR3 loop spans 13 amino acids. Trimming pared 4 bases from V and 4 bases from J, leaving 12 bases between. Germline CDR1 and CDR2: SGHNT and YYREEE (reference sequence). The DNA of the CDR3 is TGTGCCAGCAGCGTGGGACGGGTATACGAGCAGTACTTC. Amino acid sequence: CASSVGRVYEQYF.

The V and J genes are TRBV28 and TRBJ1-5, with a weak D call TRBD1 (6 bases). The V and J ends lost 5 bases and 1 base respectively, with 15 bases between them. The CDR3 has 16 residues. CDR1 is MDHEN and CDR2 is SYDVKM in the germline V gene. CDR3 region: CASSREQGLSNQPQHF. The CDR3 bases are TGTGCCAGCAGTCGAGAACAGGGATTGAGCAATCAGCCCCAGCATTTT.

V and J are TRBV13 and TRBJ2-6; 7 nucleotides line up with TRBD2. V was clipped by 4 bases and J by 1 base; unmatched bases: 4. CDR1 is PRHDT and CDR2 is FYEKMQ in the germline V gene (reference sequence). There are 16 residues in the CDR3. CDR3 in amino acids: CASSYLGGSGANVLTF. The CDR3 DNA reads TGTGCCAGCAGCTACCTGGGGGGGTCTGGGGCCAACGTCCTGACTTTC.

The rearrangement joins TRBV2 to TRBJ1-1; 9 nucleotides line up with TRBD1. The CDR3 spans 15 residues. From germline, CDR1 is SNHLY and CDR2 FYNNEI. The V segment lost 10 bases and the J segment 1 base; nucleotides outside the gene matches: 10. The CDR3 nucleotides read TGTGCCATGTCGGGACAGGGTATGCGGAACACTGAAGCTTTCTTT. This sequence encodes CAMSGQGMRNTEAFF. The full variable domain, its missing parts supplied by reference TRBV2 and TRBJ1-1, is EPEVTQTPSHQVTQMGQEVILRCVPISNHLYFYWYRQILGQKVEFLVSFYNNEISEKSEIFDDQFSVERPDGSNFTLKIRSTKLEDSAMYFCAMSGQGMRNTEAFFGQGTRLTVV.

The CDR3 loop is CASSLTGQGGTEAFF. The CDR3 DNA follows: TGTGCCAGCAGCTTAACGGGCCAGGGCGGCACTGAAGCTTTCTTT. The chain carries TRBV11-1 and TRBJ1-1, with D possibly TRBD1 on 5 matching bases. V was clipped by 2 bases and J by 4 bases, with 14 bases between them. The germline CDR1 and CDR2 sequences are SGHAT and FQDESV (reference sequence). The CDR3 runs to 15 residues.

The rearrangement joins TRBV14 to TRBJ2-5; 12 nucleotides line up with TRBD2. The J call may be mistaken, given a closer DNA end match to TRBJ2-7. This CDR3 has 15 residues. Germline CDR1 reads SGHDN; CDR2 reads FVKESK. The CDR3 spells CASSQTSGRFSEQYF. CDR3 bases: TGTGCCAGCAGCCAAACTAGCGGGAGGTTCAGCGAGCAGTACTTC.

In its sample, this clone was seen a few times. J is TRBJ1-2 and V is TRBV6-5; D gene unclear. Trimming cost V 6 bases and J 2 bases, with 13 bases left between them. In germline, CDR1 is MNHEY, CDR2 SVGAGI. This CDR3 is 14 amino acids long. CDR3 DNA sequence: TGTGCCAGCAGGGCCGAGGGTCCGAACTATGGCTACACCTTC. Its protein product is CASRAEGPNYGYTF.

The genes are TRBV25-1 and TRBJ2-7; 11 bases match TRBD1. Germline CDR1 MGHDK, CDR2 SYGVNS. Germline trimming cut 3 bases from V and 5 bases from J; bases unmatched to any gene: 9. The CDR3 runs to 16 residues. CDR3 sequence: CASSDPGTGGIDEQYF. CDR3 nucleotide sequence: TGTGCCAGCAGTGACCCCGGGACAGGGGGTATAGACGAGCAGTACTTC.

V is TRBV19 and J is TRBJ2-3; a possible D gene is TRBD1 (5 bases). This CDR3 has 15 residues. Trimming left V 4 bases short and J 2 bases short, with 13 bases between. The germline gives CDR1 LNHDA, CDR2 SQIVND (reference sequence). In DNA form, the CDR3 reads TGTGCCAGTAGTAAGGGCAGGGCTTCCACAGATACGCAGTATTTT. Translation gives CASSKGRASTDTQYF.

In nucleotides, the CDR3 is TGTGCCAGCAGCGTAGAAGGTAGCGGGGGGTACAATGAGCAGTTCTTC. Its translation is CASSVEGSGGYNEQFF. This chain uses TRBV9 with TRBJ2-1, with 10 nucleotides matching TRBD2. Germline lookup yields CDR1 SGDLS and CDR2 YYNGEE. Losses at the gene ends were 0 bases for V and 4 bases for J; bases not matched to a gene: 4. The CDR3 loop spans 16 amino acids.

The CDR3 DNA follows: TGTGCCAGCAGTCAAAGGACTAGCGGTGCAGATACGCAGTATTTT. Its translation is CASSQRTSGADTQYF. The chain has TRBV27 and TRBJ2-3, with 10 bases aligning to TRBD2. Germline assignment: CDR1 MNHEY and CDR2 SMNVEV (reference sequence). CDR3 size: 15 residues. V lost 5 bases and J lost 4; bases outside the gene matches: 6.

The genes are TRBV9 and TRBJ2-1, with 10 nucleotides matching TRBD2. The J segment lost 10 bases and the V segment lost 0 bases, leaving 4 bases of the junction unmatched. Germline-derived CDR1 and CDR2 are SGDLS and YYNGEE. CDR3 length equals 14 residues. For the CDR3, the DNA is TGTGCCAGCAGCGTAGCTAGCGGGAGTGCGGAGCAGTTCTTC. Its translation: CASSVASGSAEQFF. Combining the CDR3 with reference TRBV9 and TRBJ2-1 gives the whole variable domain DSGVTQTPKHLITATGQRVTLRCSPRSGDLSVYWYQQSLDQGLQFLIQYYNGEERAKGNILERFSAQQFPDLHSELNLSSLELGDSALYFCASSVASGSAEQFFGPGTRLTVL.

Notes on this clone: Other DNA sequences of this sample code for an identical CDR3. The V and J genes are TRBV5-1 and TRBJ2-1; 8 nucleotides line up with TRBD2. Trimming removed 4 bases from V and 14 bases from J; junction bases left unmatched: 8. This CDR3 contains 12 residues. CDR1 SGHRS and CDR2 YFSETQ come from the germline V gene. The CDR3 here is CASSPGLGLEFF. CDR3 bases: TGCGCCAGCAGCCCGGGACTAGGTTTGGAGTTCTTC.

The V gene is TRBV7-3, the J gene TRBJ2-5; 12 bases are shared with TRBD2. V gave up 5 bases and J gave up 1 base; unmatched junction bases: 14. This CDR3 has 19 residues. Germline CDR1 SGHTA, CDR2 FQGTGA. The DNA of the CDR3 is TGTGCCAGCAGCCCGAGACCGGGACTAGCGGGTAAACTCCAAGAGACCCAGTACTTC. Translating it yields CASSPRPGLAGKLQETQYF.

The chain couples TRBV6-5 to TRBJ2-5; 10 positions match TRBD2. The CDR3 consists of 16 residues. V lost 4 bases and J lost 5; bases outside the gene matches: 10. The V gene's germline CDR1 is MNHEY and CDR2 SVGAGI. In DNA, the CDR3 is TGTGCCAGCAGTTTGGAAGCGGGAGGGTTGGGGGAGACCCAGTACTTC. This codes for CASSLEAGGLGETQYF.

This chain uses TRBV13 with TRBJ1-6, with D possibly TRBD1 on 6 matching bases. V was trimmed by 3 bases and J by 9 bases, leaving 12 bases between them. This CDR3 has 14 residues. Germline V gene data show CDR1 as PRHDT and CDR2 as FYEKMQ (reference sequence). The CDR3 nucleotides read TGTGCCAGCAGCTTCCGTACAGGGAGTTCACCCCTCCACTTT. Translation gives CASSFRTGSSPLHF.

This chain links TRBV5-6 with TRBJ2-5, with D perhaps matching TRBD2 (6 bases). TRBJ2-7 explains the end of the DNA better; the J call may be wrong. CDR1 SGHDT and CDR2 YYEEEE come from the germline V gene. CDR3 size: 14 residues. The CDR3 DNA sequence: TGTGCCAGCAGCTCGACAGCGGGCCCCTACGAGCAGTACTTC. Translated: CASSSTAGPYEQYF.

The CDR3: CSALSGDTQYF. CDR3 coding DNA: TGCAGTGCTCTATCGGGGGATACGCAGTATTTT. This rearrangement joins TRBV20-1 to TRBJ2-3, with D possibly matching TRBD2 (5 bases). Germline values: CDR1 DFQATT, CDR2 SNEGSKA (reference sequence). V was trimmed by 5 bases and J by 6 bases, leaving 9 bases between them. This CDR3 contains 11 residues.

This chain joins TRBV7-2 and TRBJ1-1; unclear D gene. Germline CDR1 reads SGHTA; CDR2 reads FQGNSA. V was trimmed by 5 bases and J by 2 bases, leaving 15 bases between them. The CDR3 contains 15 residues. CDR3 residues: CASSISPQENTEAFF. The CDR3 DNA follows: TGTGCCAGCAGCATATCACCACAAGAAAACACTGAAGCTTTCTTT.